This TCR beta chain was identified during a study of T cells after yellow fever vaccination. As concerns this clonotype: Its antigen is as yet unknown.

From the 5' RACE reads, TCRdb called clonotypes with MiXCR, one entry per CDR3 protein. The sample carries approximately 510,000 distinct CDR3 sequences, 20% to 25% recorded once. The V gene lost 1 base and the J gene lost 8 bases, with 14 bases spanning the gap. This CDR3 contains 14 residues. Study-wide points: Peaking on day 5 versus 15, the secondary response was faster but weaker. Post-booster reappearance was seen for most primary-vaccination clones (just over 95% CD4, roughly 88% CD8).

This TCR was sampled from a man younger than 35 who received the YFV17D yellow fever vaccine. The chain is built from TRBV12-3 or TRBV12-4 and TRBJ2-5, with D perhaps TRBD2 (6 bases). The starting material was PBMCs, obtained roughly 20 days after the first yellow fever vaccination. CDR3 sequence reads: CASSLELAHPTQYF. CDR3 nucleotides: TGTGCCAGCAGTTTAGAACTAGCCCATCCAACCCAGTACTTC.